The clone carrying this T cell receptor (beta chain) has ten or more counts. Antigen: not known. The data originate from a study of neurological immune-mediated disorders. Study information: Of about 34 multiple sclerosis patients, about 30 were relapsing-remitting and 3 secondary progressive. Findings and caveats of the study: There were no CDR3 amino acid sequences shared by expanded clones across subjects, a result suggesting private repertoires in all groups. HTLV-1-associated myelopathy displayed the greatest TCR clonal expansion, and multiple sclerosis exhibited the smallest, lower than that of healthy controls.

This CDR3 has 16 amino acids. The V segment lost 6 bases and the J segment 3 bases; nucleotides outside the gene matches: 10. The germline gives CDR1 SGHRS, CDR2 YFSETQ. By 5'RACE with 10-nucleotide random UMIs, the cDNA was made. TCRdb ran MiXCR on the 5' RACE reads and lists one entry per CDR3 protein. This sample has about 66,000 distinct CDR3 sequences, with around 3.9% found just once. This TCR was sampled from a man under 40 with multiple sclerosis. The gene calls are TRBV5-1 and TRBJ2-2, with 8 bases lining up with TRBD1. Sequenced sample: PBMCs. CDR3 sequence reads: CASTTLTGDDTGELFF. In DNA form, the CDR3 reads TGCGCCAGCACGACCCTGACAGGGGACGACACCGGGGAGCTGTTTTTT.